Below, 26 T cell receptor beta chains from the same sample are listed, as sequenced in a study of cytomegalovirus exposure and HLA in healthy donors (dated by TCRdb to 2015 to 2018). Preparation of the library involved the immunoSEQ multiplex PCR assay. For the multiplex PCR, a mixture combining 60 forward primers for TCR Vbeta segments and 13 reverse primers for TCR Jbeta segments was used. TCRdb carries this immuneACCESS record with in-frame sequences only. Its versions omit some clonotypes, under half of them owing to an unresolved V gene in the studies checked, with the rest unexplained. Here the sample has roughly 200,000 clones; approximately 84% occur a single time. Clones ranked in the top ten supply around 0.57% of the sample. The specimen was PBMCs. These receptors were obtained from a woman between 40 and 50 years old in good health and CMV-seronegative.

The CDR3: CASSLRTGGLSEQYF. CDR3 nucleotides: TGCGCCAGCAGCCTCCGGACAGGGGGCTTGTCCGAGCAGTACTTC. The V call is TRBV5-1, the J call TRBJ2-7; 11 positions match TRBD1. Trimming removed 4 bases from V and 6 bases from J; junction bases left unmatched: 9. The V gene's germline CDR1 is SGHRS and CDR2 YFSETQ. The length of the CDR3 is 15 residues.

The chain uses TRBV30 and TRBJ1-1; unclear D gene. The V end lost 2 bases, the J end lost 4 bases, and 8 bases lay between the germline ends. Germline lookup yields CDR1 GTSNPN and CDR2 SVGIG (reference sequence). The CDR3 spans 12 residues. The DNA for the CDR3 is TGTGCCTGGAGTACGGAGGCCACTGAAGCTTTCTTT. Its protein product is CAWSTEATEAFF.

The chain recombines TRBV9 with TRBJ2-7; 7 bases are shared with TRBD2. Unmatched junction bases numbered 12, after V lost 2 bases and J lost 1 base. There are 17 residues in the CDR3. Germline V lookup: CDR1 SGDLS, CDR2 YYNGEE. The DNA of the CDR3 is TGTGCCAGCAGCGTGAACCCGAGCAAGGGAGGGTCCTACGAGCAGTACTTC. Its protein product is CASSVNPSKGGSYEQYF.

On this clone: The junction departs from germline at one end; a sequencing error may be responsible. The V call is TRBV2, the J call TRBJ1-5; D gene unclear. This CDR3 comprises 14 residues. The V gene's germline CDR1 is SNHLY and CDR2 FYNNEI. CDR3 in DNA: TGTGCCAGCAGAGAAGACACGAGCAATCAGCCCCAGCATTTT. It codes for CASREDTSNQPQHF.

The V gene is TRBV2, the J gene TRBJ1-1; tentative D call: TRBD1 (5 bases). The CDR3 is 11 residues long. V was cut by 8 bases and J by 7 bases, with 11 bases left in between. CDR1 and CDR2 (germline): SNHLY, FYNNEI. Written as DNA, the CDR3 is TGTGCCAGCGGGTTCGACAGTGAAGCTTTCTTT. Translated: CASGFDSEAFF.

CDR3 nucleotide sequence: TGTGCCAGCTCGCCCGGCACAGCGGGCTCTGGAAACACCATATATTTT. Encoded protein: CASSPGTAGSGNTIYF. V usage is TRBV18 and J usage is TRBJ1-3; D is undetermined. CDR1 is KGHSH, CDR2 LQKENI, per germline. The CDR3 sequence is 16 residues long. Deletions cut 6 bases from V and 0 bases from J, with 15 bases between. The variable domain in full, with the rest retrieved from reference TRBV18 and TRBJ1-3, is NAGVMQNPRHLVRRRGQEARLRCSPMKGHSHVYWYRQLPEEGLKFMVYLQKENIIDESGMPKERFSAEFPKEGPSILRIQQVVRGDSAAYFCASSPGTAGSGNTIYFGEGSWLTVV.

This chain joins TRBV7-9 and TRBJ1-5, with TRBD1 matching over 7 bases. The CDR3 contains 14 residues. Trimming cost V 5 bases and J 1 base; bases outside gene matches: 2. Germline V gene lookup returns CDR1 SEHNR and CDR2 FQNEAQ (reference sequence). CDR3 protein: CASSPQGSNQPQHF. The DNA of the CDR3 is TGTGCCAGCAGCCCACAGGGGAGCAATCAGCCCCAGCATTTT.

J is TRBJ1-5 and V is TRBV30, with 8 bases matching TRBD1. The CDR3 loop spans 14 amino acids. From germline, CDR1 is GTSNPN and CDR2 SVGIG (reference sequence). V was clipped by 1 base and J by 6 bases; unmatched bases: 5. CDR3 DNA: TGTGCCTGGAGTGAGGCTACAGGGGGTCAGCCCCAGCATTTT. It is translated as CAWSEATGGQPQHF.

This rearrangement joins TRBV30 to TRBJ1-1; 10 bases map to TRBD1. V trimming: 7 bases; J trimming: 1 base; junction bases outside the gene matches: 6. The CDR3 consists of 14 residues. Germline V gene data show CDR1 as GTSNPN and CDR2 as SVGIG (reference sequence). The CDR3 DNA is TGTGCCTCCAGGGACAGGGGTAGGAACACTGAAGCTTTCTTT. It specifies CASRDRGRNTEAFF. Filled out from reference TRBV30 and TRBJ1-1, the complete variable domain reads SQTIHQWPATLVQPVGSPLSLECTVEGTSNPNLYWYRQAAGRGLQLLFYSVGIGQISSEVPQNLSASRPQDRQFILSSKKLLLSDSGFYLCASRDRGRNTEAFFGQGTRLTVV.

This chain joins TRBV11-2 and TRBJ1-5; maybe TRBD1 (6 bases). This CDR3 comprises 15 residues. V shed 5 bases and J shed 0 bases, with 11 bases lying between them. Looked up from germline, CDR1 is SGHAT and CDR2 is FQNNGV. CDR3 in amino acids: CASSLSGDSNQPQHF. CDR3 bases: TGTGCCAGCAGCCTCTCAGGGGATAGCAATCAGCCCCAGCATTTT.

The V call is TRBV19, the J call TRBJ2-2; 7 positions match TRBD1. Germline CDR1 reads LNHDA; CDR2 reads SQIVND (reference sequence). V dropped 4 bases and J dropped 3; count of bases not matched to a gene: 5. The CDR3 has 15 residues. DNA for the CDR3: TGTGCCAGTAGTAACCCGGGACAGTACACCGGGGAGCTGTTTTTT. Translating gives CASSNPGQYTGELFF.

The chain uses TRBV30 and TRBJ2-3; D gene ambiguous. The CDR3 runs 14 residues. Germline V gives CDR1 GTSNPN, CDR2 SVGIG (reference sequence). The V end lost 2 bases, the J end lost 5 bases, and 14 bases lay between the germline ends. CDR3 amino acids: CAWSSGQVQDTQYF. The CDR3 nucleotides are TGTGCCTGGAGTAGTGGGCAGGTACAAGATACGCAGTATTTT.

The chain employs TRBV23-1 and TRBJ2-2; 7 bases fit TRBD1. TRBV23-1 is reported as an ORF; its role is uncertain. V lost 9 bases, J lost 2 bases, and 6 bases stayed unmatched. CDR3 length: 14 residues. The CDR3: CARAGTVNTGELFF. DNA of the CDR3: TGCGCCAGAGCCGGGACAGTTAACACCGGGGAGCTGTTTTTT.

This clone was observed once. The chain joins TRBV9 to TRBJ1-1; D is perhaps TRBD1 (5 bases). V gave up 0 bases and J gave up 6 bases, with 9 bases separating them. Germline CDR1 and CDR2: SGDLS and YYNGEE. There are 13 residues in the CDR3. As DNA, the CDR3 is TGTGCCAGCAGCGTAGAAGGGGAGGCTGAAGCTTTCTTT. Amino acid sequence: CASSVEGEAEAFF.

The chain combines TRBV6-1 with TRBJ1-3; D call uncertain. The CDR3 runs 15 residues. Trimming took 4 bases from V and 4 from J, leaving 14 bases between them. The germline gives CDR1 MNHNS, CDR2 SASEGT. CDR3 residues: CASSAQHSRGNTIYF. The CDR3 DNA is TGTGCCAGCAGTGCCCAACATAGCAGAGGAAACACCATATATTTT.

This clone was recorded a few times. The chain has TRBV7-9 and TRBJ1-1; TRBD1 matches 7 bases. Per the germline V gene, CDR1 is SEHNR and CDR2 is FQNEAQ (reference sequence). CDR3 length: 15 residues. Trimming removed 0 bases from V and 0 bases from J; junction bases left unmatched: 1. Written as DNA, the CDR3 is TGTGCCAGCAGCTTAGCCGGGACAGTGAACACTGAAGCTTTCTTT. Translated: CASSLAGTVNTEAFF.

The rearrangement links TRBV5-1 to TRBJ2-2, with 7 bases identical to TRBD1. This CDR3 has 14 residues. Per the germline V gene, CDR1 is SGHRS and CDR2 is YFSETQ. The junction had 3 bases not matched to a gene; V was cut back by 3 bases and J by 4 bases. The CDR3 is CASSWGTATGELFF. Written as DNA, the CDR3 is TGCGCCAGCAGCTGGGGGACAGCCACCGGGGAGCTGTTTTTT.

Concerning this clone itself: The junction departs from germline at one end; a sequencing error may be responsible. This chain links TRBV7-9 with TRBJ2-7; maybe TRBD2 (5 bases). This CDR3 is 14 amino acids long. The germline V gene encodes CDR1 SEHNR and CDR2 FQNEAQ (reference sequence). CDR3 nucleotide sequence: TGTGCCAGCAGCTTTAGTGGGAGCTCCTACGAGCAGTGCTTC. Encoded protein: CASSFSGSSYEQCF.

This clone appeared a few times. The DNA of the CDR3 is TGTGCCAGCAGTTATTCGACAGGTGCGGACACTGAAGCTTTCTTT. It codes for CASSYSTGADTEAFF. This chain links TRBV6-5 with TRBJ1-1, with a possible D match to TRBD1 (6 bases). The germline gives CDR1 MNHEY, CDR2 SVGAGI. The CDR3 loop spans 15 amino acids. The germline V and J ends were trimmed by 3 bases and 3 bases, with 14 bases remaining between them.

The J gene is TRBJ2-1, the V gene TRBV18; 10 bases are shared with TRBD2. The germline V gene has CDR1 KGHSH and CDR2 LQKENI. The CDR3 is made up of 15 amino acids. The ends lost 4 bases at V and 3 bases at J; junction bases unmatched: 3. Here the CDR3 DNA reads TGTGCCAGCTCACGGACTAGCGGCAACTACAATGAGCAGTTCTTC. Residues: CASSRTSGNYNEQFF.

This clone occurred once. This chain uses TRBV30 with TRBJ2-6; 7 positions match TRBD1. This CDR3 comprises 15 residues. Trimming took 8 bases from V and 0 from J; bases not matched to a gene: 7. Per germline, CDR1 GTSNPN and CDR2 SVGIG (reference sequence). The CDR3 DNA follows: TGTGCCCGAGAATACAGGGGCTCTGGGGCCAACGTCCTGACTTTC. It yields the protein CAREYRGSGANVLTF.

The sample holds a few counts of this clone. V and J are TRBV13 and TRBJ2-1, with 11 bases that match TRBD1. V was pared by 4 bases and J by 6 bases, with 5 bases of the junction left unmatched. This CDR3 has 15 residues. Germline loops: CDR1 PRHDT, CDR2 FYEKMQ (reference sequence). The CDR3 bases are TGTGCCAGCAGCTCGCGGGACAGGGGGGGCAATGAGCAGTTCTTC. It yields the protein CASSSRDRGGNEQFF. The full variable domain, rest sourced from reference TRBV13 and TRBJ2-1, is AAGVIQSPRHLIKEKRETATLKCYPIPRHDTVYWYQQGPGQDPQFLISFYEKMQSDKGSIPDRFSAQQFSDYHSELNMSSLELGDSALYFCASSSRDRGGNEQFFGPGTRLTVL.

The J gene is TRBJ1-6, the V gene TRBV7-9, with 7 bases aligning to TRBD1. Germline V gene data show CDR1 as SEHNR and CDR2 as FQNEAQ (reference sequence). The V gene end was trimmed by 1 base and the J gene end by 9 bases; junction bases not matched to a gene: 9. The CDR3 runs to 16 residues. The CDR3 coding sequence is TGTGCCAGCAGCTTAGGAGGGGACAGTCGAAGTTCACCCCTCCACTTT. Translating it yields CASSLGGDSRSSPLHF.

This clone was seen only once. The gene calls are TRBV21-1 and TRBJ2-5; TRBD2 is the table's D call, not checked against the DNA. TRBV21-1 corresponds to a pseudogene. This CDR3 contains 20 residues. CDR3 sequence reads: CASSKGGQARIAGAQETQYF. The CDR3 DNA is TGTGCCAGCAGCAAAGGGGGACAGGCCCGGATAGCGGGAGCACAAGAGACCCAGTACTTC.

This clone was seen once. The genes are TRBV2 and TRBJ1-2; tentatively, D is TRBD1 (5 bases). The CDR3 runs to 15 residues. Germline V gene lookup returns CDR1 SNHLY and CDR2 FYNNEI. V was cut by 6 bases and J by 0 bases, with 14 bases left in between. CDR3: CASSTMGLSNYGYTF. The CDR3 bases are TGTGCCAGCAGCACTATGGGACTTTCTAACTATGGCTACACCTTC.

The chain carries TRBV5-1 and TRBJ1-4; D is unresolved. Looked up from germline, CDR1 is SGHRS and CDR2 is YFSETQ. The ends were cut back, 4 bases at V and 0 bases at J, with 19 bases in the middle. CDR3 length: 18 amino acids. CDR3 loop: CASSPSFDSWSTNEKLFF. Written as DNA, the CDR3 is TGCGCCAGCAGCCCGTCATTTGATAGCTGGTCAACTAATGAAAAACTGTTTTTT.